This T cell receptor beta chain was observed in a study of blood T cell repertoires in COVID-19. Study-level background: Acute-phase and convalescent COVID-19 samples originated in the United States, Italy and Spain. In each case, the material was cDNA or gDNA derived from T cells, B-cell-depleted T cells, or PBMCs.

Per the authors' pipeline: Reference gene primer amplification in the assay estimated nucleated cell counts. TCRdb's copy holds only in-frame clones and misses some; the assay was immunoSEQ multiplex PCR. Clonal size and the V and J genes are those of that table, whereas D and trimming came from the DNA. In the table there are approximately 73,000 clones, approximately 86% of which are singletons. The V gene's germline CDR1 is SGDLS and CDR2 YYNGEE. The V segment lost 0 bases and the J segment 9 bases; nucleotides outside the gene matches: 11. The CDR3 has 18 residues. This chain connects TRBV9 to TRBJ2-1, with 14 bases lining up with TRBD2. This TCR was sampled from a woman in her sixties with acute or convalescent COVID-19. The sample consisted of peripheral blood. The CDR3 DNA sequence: TGTGCCAGCAGCGTAGGACTAGCGGGAGGGCCGTTTTCTACTGAGCAGTTCTTC. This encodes CASSVGLAGGPFSTEQFF.